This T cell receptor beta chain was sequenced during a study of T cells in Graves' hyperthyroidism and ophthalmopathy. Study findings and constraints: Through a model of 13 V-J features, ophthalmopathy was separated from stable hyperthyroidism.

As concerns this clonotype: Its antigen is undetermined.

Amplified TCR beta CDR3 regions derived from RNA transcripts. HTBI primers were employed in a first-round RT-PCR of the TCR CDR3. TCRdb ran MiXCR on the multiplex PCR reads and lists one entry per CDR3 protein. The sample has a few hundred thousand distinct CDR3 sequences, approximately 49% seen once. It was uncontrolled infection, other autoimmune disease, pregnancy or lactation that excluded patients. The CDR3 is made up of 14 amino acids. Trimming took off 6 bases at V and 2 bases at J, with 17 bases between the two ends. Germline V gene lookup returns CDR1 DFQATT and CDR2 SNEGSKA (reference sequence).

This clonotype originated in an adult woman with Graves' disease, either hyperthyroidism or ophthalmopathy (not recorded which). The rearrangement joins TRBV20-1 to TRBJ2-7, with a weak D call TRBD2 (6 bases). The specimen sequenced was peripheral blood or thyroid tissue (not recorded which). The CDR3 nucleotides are TGCAGTGCCAAAAATATGGCGGGAACCTACGAGCAGTACTTC. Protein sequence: CSAKNMAGTYEQYF.